The 13 T cell receptor beta chains reported below all come from one sample, sequenced in a study of shared clonotypes between healthy human individuals. Repertoires were generated with immunoSEQ multiplex PCR, while TCRdb's copy carries only in-frame clones and drops some. The table has more than 2,000,000 clones, over 85% seen once; the top ten hold 0.14%. The sample taken for sequencing was naive CD4+ T cells sorted from blood. The subset denotes: CD45RA+ positively selected. The receptors were gathered from a man aged 18 to 35 in good health.

The rearrangement links TRBV7-2 to TRBJ2-4, with 9 bases identical to TRBD2. The CDR3 totals 15 residues. Trimming took 1 base from V and 6 from J; bases not matched to a gene: 4. Germline values: CDR1 SGHTA, CDR2 FQGNSA. The CDR3 DNA follows: TGTGCCAGCAGCTTAGTAGCGGGGGCTGGAAACATTCAGTACTTC. Translated: CASSLVAGAGNIQYF.

CDR3 nucleotides: TGTGCCAGCAGCTTGAGACAGGGTGCCCTACTTAACTATGGCTACACCTTC. It specifies CASSLRQGALLNYGYTF. The genes are TRBV11-2 and TRBJ1-2; the match to TRBD1 covers 7 bases. V was clipped by 3 bases and J by 1 base; unmatched bases: 11. The CDR3 length is 17 residues. In germline, CDR1 is SGHAT, CDR2 FQNNGV.

The chain is built from TRBV27 and TRBJ1-2; a weak D match, TRBD1 (6 bases). The CDR3 has 14 residues. CDR1 is MNHEY and CDR2 is SMNVEV in the germline V gene (reference sequence). V was clipped by 2 bases and J by 3 bases, with 10 bases between them. The CDR3 sequence is CASSLTGLHYGYTF. CDR3 nucleotide sequence: TGTGCCAGCAGTTTAACAGGGTTGCACTATGGCTACACCTTC.

This chain uses TRBV5-6 with TRBJ2-5; D gene uncertain. CDR1 and CDR2 (germline): SGHDT, YYEEEE. The V end was cut by 3 bases, the J end by 7 bases, with 19 bases between. CDR3 length: 15 residues. CDR3 bases: TGTGCCAGCAGCTCTCTCCGCTCAGGCGTTGGGACCCAGTACTTC. This sequence encodes CASSSLRSGVGTQYF.

V and J are TRBV19 and TRBJ2-3, with a weak D call TRBD2 (6 bases). The CDR3 sequence is 15 residues long. Germline CDR1 is LNHDA and CDR2 is SQIVND (reference sequence). Trimming removed 5 bases at V and 0 bases at J, with 12 bases between. CDR3 in DNA: TGTGCCAGTAGTTTGGGGACTTCAAGCACAGATACGCAGTATTTT. Translating it yields CASSLGTSSTDTQYF.

The chain has TRBV5-4 and TRBJ2-3; D possibly matches TRBD1 or TRBD2 (6 bases each). This CDR3 comprises 15 residues. V lost 0 bases, J lost 2 bases, and 10 bases lay in between. CDR1 is SGHNT and CDR2 is YYREEE in the germline V gene (reference sequence). The CDR3, as DNA: TGTGCCAGCAGCTTGGAGGGGGGAGCCACAGATACGCAGTATTTT. As protein: CASSLEGGATDTQYF.

This chain joins TRBV10-3 and TRBJ2-1; TRBD1 aligns across 12 bases. Trimming cost V 3 bases and J 10 bases; bases outside gene matches: 10. The CDR3 covers 16 residues. CDR1 is ENHRY and CDR2 is SYGVKD in the germline V gene. The CDR3 bases are TGTGCCATCAGTGACGTCGGGACAGGGGGCAAGCGGGAGCAGTTCTTC. Translation: CAISDVGTGGKREQFF.

The CDR3 DNA sequence: TGTGCCAGCTCGAACATACTCTCTGGGGCCAACGTCCTGACTTTC. This encodes CASSNILSGANVLTF. J is TRBJ2-6 and V is TRBV2; D not resolved. CDR1 is SNHLY, CDR2 FYNNEI, per germline. V lost 8 bases and J lost 0, with 11 bases in between. The CDR3 consists of 15 residues.

The CDR3 spells CASSVNNAPYEQYF. As DNA, the CDR3 is TGTGCCAGCAGCGTAAACAACGCCCCCTACGAGCAGTACTTC. This chain connects TRBV9 to TRBJ2-7, with no clear D. Trimming stripped 1 base from V and 2 bases from J, with 10 bases between. This CDR3 is 14 amino acids long. The germline gives CDR1 SGDLS, CDR2 YYNGEE.

V is TRBV10-1 and J is TRBJ2-7, with D possibly TRBD2 on 6 matching bases. This CDR3 contains 13 residues. Trimming removed 5 bases at V and 2 bases at J, with 10 bases between. The germline V gene has CDR1 WNHNN and CDR2 SYGVQD (reference sequence). CDR3 protein: CASSPGGTYEQYF. The CDR3 DNA is TGCGCCAGCAGTCCCGGGGGAACCTACGAGCAGTACTTC.

CDR3 DNA sequence: TGTGCCAGCTCACAGAACTACGAGCAGTACTTC. Translating it yields CASSQNYEQYF. This chain joins TRBV18 and TRBJ2-7; D is unclear. Germline CDR1 KGHSH, CDR2 LQKENI. The germline V and J ends were trimmed by 4 bases and 3 bases, with 4 bases remaining between them. The CDR3 loop spans 11 amino acids. Drawing the rest from reference TRBV18 and TRBJ2-7, the complete variable domain is NAGVMQNPRHLVRRRGQEARLRCSPMKGHSHVYWYRQLPEEGLKFMVYLQKENIIDESGMPKERFSAEFPKEGPSILRIQQVVRGDSAAYFCASSQNYEQYFGPGTRLTVT.

With regard to this clone: In the same sample, other DNA sequences code for this CDR3. The chain is built from TRBV18 and TRBJ1-2; 9 bases line up with TRBD1. Trimming cost V 3 bases and J 4 bases; bases outside gene matches: 6. Per the germline V gene, CDR1 is KGHSH and CDR2 is LQKENI. CDR3 length: 15 residues. The CDR3 sequence is CASSPPGQGSYGYTF. Here the CDR3 DNA reads TGTGCCAGCTCACCCCCGGGACAGGGCAGCTATGGCTACACCTTC. Drawing the rest from reference TRBV18 and TRBJ1-2, the complete variable domain is NAGVMQNPRHLVRRRGQEARLRCSPMKGHSHVYWYRQLPEEGLKFMVYLQKENIIDESGMPKERFSAEFPKEGPSILRIQQVVRGDSAAYFCASSPPGQGSYGYTFGSGTRLTVV.

The rearrangement joins TRBV2 to TRBJ2-2; 7 bases agree with TRBD1. CDR1 and CDR2 from the germline V gene are SNHLY and FYNNEI. The J segment lost 2 bases and the V segment lost 6 bases, leaving 12 bases of the junction unmatched. There are 17 residues in the CDR3. CDR3 in amino acids: CASSLETGYSNTGELFF. As DNA, the CDR3 is TGTGCCAGCAGCTTGGAGACAGGGTATTCAAACACCGGGGAGCTGTTTTTT.